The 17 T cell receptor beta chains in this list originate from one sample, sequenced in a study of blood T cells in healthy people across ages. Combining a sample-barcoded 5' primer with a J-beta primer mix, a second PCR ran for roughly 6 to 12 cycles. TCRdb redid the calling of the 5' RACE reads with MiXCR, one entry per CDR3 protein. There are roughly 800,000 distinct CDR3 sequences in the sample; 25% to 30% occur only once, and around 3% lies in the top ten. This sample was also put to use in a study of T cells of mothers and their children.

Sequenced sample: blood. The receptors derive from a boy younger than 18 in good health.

As DNA, the CDR3 is TGTGCCAGCAGCCCCGGGGTCAAAAACATTCAGTACTTC. Protein: CASSPGVKNIQYF. The chain is built from TRBV4-2 and TRBJ2-4; D may be TRBD2 (5 bases). In germline, CDR1 is LGHNA, CDR2 YNFKEQ. This CDR3 comprises 13 residues. Trimming left V 4 bases short and J 3 bases short, with 7 bases between.

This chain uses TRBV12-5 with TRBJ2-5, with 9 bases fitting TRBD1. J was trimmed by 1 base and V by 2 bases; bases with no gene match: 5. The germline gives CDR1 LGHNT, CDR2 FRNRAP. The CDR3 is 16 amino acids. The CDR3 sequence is CASGLPPGQGQETQYF. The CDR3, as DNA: TGTGCTAGTGGTTTGCCGCCGGGACAGGGCCAAGAGACCCAGTACTTC.

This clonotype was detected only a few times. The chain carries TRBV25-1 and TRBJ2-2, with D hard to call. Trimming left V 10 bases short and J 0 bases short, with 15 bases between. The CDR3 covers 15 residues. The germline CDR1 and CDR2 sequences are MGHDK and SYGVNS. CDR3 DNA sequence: TGTGCCACACAGTCTACGACTGCGAACACCGGGGAGCTGTTTTTT. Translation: CATQSTTANTGELFF.

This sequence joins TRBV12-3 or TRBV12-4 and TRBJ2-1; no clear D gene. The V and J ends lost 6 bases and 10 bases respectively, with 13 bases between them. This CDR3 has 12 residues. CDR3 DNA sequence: TGTGCCAGCAGCCGTCGGGCCCCCGAGCAGTTCTTC. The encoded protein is CASSRRAPEQFF.

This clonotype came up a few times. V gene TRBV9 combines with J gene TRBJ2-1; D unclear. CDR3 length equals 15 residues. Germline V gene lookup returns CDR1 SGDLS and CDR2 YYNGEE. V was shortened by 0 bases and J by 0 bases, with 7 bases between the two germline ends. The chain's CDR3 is CASSVDASSYNEQFF. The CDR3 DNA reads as TGTGCCAGCAGCGTAGACGCAAGCTCCTACAATGAGCAGTTCTTC.

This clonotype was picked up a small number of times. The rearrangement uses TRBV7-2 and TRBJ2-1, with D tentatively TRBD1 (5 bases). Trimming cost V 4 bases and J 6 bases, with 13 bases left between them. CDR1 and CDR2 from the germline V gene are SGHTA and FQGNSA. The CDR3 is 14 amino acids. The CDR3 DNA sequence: TGTGCCAGCAGCTGGGGCATAAACCTCAATGAGCAGTTCTTC. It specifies CASSWGINLNEQFF.

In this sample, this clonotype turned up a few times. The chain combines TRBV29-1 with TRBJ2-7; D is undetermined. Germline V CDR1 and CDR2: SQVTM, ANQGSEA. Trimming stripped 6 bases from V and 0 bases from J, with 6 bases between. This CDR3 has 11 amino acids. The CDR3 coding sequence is TGCAGCGTGACCAGCTCCTACGAGCAGTACTTC. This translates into CSVTSSYEQYF.

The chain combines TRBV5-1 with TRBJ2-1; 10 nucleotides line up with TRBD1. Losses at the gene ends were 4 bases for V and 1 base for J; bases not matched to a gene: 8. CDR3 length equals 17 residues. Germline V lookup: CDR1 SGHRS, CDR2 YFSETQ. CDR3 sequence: CASSLQGQGRSYNEQFF. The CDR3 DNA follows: TGCGCCAGCAGCCTCCAGGGACAGGGGCGATCCTACAATGAGCAGTTCTTC.

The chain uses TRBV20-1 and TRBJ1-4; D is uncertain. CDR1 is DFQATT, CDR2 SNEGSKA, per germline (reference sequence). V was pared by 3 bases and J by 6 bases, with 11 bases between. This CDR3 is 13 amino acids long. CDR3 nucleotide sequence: TGCAGTGCTAGGAGGACTTCCTATGAAAAACTGTTTTTT. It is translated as CSARRTSYEKLFF.

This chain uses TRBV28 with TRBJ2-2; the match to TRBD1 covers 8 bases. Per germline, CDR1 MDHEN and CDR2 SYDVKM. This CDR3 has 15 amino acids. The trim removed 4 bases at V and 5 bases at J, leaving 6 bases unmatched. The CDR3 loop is CASSSLDRETGELFF. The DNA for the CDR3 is TGTGCCAGCAGTTCGTTGGACAGGGAGACCGGGGAGCTGTTTTTT.

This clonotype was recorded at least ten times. The CDR3 spells CASSWTSGGYNEQFF. The CDR3 DNA is TGTGCCAGCAGTTGGACTAGCGGGGGCTACAATGAGCAGTTCTTC. This chain connects TRBV12-3 or TRBV12-4 to TRBJ2-1; 13 nucleotides align to TRBD2. Trimming cost V 4 bases and J 3 bases; bases outside gene matches: 0. The CDR3 runs to 15 residues.

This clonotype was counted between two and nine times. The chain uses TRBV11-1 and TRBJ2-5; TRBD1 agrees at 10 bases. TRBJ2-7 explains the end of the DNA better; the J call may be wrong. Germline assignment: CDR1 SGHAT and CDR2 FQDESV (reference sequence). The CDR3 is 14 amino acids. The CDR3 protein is CASSSDRGRDEQYF. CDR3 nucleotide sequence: TGTGCCAGCAGCTCAGACAGGGGGCGAGACGAGCAGTACTTC.

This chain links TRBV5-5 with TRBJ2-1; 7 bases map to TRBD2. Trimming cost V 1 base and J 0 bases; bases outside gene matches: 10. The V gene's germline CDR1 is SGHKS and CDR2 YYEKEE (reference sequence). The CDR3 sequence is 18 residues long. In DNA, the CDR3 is TGTGCCAGCAGCTTGTGGGGTAGCGGGTTCAGCTCCTACAATGAGCAGTTCTTC. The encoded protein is CASSLWGSGFSSYNEQFF. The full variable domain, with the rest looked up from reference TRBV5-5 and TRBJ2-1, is DAGVTQSPTHLIKTRGQQVTLRCSPISGHKSVSWYQQVLGQGPQFIFQYYEKEERGRGNFPDRFSARQFPNYSSELNVNALLLGDSALYLCASSLWGSGFSSYNEQFFGPGTRLTVL.

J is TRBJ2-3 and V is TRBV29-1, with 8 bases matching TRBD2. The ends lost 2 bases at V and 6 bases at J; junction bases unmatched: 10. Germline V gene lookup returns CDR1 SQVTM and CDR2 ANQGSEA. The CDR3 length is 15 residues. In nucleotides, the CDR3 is TGCAGCGTTGAATCGGGGGGGTTAGCGGCTGATACGCAGTATTTT. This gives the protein CSVESGGLAADTQYF.

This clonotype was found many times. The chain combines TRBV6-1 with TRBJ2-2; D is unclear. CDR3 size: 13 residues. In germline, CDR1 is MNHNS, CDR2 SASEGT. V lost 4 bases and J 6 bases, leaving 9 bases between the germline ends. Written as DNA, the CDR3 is TGTGCCAGCAGTGGCAGAGGCCCCGGGGAGCTGTTTTTT. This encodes CASSGRGPGELFF.

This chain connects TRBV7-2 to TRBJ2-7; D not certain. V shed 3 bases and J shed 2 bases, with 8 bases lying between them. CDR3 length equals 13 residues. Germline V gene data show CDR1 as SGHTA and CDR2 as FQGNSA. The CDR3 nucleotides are TGTGCCAGCAGCTTTGTACAGACCTACGAGCAGTACTTC. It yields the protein CASSFVQTYEQYF.

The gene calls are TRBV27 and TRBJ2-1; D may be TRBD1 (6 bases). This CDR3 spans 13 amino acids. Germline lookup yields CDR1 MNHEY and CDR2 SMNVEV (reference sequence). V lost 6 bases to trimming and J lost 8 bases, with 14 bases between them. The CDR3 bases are TGTGCCAGCAGCTCTCAGGGGTTACATGAGCAGTTCTTC. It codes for CASSSQGLHEQFF.